What follows is one T cell receptor (beta chain) and its context. Repertoires were generated with immunoSEQ multiplex PCR, while TCRdb's copy carries only in-frame clones and drops some. The table shows about 330,000 clones, with approximately 90% occurring only once. The data originate from a study of cytomegalovirus exposure and HLA in healthy donors. The germline gives CDR1 SGHRS, CDR2 YFSETQ. J lost 2 bases, V lost 4 bases, and 16 bases had no gene match. This CDR3 is 19 amino acids long. This TCR was recovered from a woman between 18 and 29 years old in good health and CMV-seronegative. The chain combines TRBV5-1 with TRBJ2-1, with 9 nucleotides matching TRBD2. The sequencing sample was made of PBMCs. In nucleotides, the CDR3 is TGCGCCAGCAGCCAGACACTTAACCTAGCTAGCGGGGCCTACAATGAGCAGTTCTTC. This encodes CASSQTLNLASGAYNEQFF.